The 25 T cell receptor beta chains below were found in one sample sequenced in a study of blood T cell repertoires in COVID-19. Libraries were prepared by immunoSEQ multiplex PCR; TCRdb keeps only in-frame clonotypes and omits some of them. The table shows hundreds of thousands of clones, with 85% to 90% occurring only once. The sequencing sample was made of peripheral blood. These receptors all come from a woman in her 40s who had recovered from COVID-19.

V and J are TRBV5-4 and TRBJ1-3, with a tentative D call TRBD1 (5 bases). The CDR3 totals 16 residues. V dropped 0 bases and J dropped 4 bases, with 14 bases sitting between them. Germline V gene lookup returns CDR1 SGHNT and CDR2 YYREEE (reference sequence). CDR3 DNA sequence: TGTGCCAGCAGCTTGGGCGGGGGACGAGGGGGAAACACCATATATTTT. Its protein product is CASSLGGGRGGNTIYF.

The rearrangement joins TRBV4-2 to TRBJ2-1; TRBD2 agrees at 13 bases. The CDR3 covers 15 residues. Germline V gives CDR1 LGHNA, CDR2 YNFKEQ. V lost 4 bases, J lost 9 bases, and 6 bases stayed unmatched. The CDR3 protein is CASSPTSGRGPEQFF. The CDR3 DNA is TGTGCCAGCAGCCCCACTAGCGGGAGGGGGCCTGAGCAGTTCTTC.

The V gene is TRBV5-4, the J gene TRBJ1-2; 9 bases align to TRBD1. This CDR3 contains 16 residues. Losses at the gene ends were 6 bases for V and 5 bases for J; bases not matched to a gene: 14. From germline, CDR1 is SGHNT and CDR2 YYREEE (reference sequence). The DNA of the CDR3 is TGTGCCAGCATCACGGACAGGGGCGCCGGTGGGTATGGCTACACCTTC. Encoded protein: CASITDRGAGGYGYTF.

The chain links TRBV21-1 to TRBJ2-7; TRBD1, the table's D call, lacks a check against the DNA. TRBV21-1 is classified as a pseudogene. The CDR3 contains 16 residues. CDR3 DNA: TGTGCCAGCAGCAAAGGATCCCGGGACACCCACTACGAGCAGTACGTC. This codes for CASSKGSRDTHYEQYV.

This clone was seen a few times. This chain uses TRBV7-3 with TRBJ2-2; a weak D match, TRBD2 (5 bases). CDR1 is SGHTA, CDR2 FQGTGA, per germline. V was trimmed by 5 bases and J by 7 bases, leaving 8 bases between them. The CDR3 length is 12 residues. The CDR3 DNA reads TGTGCCAGCAGCCCGGAGGTCGGGGAGCTGTTTTTT. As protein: CASSPEVGELFF.

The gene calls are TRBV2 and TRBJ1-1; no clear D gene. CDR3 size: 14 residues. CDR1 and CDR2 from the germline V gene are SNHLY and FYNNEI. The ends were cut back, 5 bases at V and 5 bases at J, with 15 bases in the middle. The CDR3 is CASSSTPGGTEAFF. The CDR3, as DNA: TGTGCCAGCAGTTCAACTCCGGGAGGGACTGAAGCTTTCTTT.

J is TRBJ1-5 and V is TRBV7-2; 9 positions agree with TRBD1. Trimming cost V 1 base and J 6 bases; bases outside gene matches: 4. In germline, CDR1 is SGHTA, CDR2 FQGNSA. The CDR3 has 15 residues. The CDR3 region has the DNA TGTGCCAGCAGCTTAGGGGACAGGGCTCTTCAGCCCCAGCATTTT. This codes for CASSLGDRALQPQHF.

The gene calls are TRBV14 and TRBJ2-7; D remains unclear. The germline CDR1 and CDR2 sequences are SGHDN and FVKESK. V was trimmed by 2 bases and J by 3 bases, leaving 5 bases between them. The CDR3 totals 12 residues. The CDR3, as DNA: TGTGCCAGCAGCCAAACTTTCTACGAGCAGTACTTC. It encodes CASSQTFYEQYF.

DNA for the CDR3: TGTGCCAGCAGTGGGGGGGGACAACCCACAGATACGCAGTATTTT. Protein sequence: CASSGGGQPTDTQYF. The chain carries TRBV2 and TRBJ2-3; D possibly corresponds to TRBD2 (7 bases). This CDR3 contains 15 residues. CDR1 and CDR2 (germline): SNHLY, FYNNEI. V lost 4 bases to trimming and J lost 2 bases, with 13 bases between them.

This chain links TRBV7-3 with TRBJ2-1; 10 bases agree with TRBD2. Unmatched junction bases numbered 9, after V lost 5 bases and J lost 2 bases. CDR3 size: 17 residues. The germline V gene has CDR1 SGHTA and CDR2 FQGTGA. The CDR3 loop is CASSPQSGRGTYNEQFF. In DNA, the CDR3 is TGTGCCAGCAGCCCTCAAAGCGGGAGGGGAACCTACAATGAGCAGTTCTTC. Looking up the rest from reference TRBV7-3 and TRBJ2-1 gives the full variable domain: GAGVSQTPSNKVTEKGKYVELRCDPISGHTALYWYRQSLGQGPEFLIYFQGTGAADDSGLPNDRFFAVRPEGSVSTLKIQRTERGDSAVYLCASSPQSGRGTYNEQFFGPGTRLTVL.

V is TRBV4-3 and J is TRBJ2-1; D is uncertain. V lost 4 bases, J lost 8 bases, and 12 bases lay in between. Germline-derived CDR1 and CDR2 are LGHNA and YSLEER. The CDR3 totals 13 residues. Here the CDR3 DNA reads TGCGCCAGCAGCCCCCGGGTAGTCGATGAGCAGTTCTTC. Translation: CASSPRVVDEQFF.

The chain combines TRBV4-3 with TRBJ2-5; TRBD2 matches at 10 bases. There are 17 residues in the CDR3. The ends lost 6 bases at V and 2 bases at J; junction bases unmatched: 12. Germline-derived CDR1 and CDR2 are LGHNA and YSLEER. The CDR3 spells CASRKPSGRGWQETQYF. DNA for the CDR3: TGCGCCAGCAGGAAGCCTAGCGGGAGAGGTTGGCAAGAGACCCAGTACTTC.

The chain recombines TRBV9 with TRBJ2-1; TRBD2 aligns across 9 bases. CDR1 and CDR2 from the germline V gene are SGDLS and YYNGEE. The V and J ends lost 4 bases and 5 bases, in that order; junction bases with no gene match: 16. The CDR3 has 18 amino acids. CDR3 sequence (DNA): TGTGCCAGCAGCCCCCACACCGACCTAGCGGGGATCAACAATGAGCAGTTCTTC. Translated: CASSPHTDLAGINNEQFF.

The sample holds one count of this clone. The CDR3 nucleotides are TGTGCCAGCAGCTTGGGGACTTACTACGAGCAGTACGTC. Residues: CASSLGTYYEQYV. The chain is built from TRBV5-5 and TRBJ2-7; TRBD2 is a possible D gene (5 bases). Trimming cost V 0 bases and J 3 bases, with 7 bases left between them. The germline CDR1 and CDR2 sequences are SGHKS and YYEKEE (reference sequence). The CDR3 totals 13 residues.

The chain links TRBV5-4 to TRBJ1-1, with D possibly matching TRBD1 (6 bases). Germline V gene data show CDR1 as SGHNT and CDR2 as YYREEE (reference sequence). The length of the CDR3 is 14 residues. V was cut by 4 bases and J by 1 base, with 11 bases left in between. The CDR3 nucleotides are TGTGCCAGCAGCGGCCCGGACAGGAACACTGAAGCTTTCTTT. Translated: CASSGPDRNTEAFF. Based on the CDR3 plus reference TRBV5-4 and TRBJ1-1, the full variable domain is ETGVTQSPTHLIKTRGQQVTLRCSSQSGHNTVSWYQQALGQGPQFIFQYYREEENGRGNFPPRFSGLQFPNYSSELNVNALELDDSALYLCASSGPDRNTEAFFGQGTRLTVV.

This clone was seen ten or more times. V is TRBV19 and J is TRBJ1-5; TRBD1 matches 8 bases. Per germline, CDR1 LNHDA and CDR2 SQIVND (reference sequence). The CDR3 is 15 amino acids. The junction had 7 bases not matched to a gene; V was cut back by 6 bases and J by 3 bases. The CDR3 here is CASRPDRVANQPQHF. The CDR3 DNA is TGTGCCAGTAGACCGGACAGGGTGGCCAATCAGCCCCAGCATTTT.

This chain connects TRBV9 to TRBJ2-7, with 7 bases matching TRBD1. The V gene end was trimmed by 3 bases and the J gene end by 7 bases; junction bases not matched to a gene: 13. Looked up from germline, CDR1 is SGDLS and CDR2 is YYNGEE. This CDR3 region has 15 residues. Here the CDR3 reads CASSDRDSPPGEQYF. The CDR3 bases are TGTGCCAGCAGCGACCGGGACAGTCCACCGGGAGAGCAGTACTTC.

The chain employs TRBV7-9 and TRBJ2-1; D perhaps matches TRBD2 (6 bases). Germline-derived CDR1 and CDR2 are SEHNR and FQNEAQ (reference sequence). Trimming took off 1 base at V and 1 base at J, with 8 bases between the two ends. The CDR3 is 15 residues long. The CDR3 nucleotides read TGTGCCAGCAGCTTAGTGGAGGGATCCTACAATGAGCAGTTCTTC. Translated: CASSLVEGSYNEQFF.

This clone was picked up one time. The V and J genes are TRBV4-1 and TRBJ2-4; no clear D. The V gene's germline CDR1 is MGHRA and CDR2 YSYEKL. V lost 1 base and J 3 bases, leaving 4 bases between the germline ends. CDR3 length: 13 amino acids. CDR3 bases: TGCGCCAGCAGCCAAGTGAGCAAAAACATTCAGTACTTC. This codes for CASSQVSKNIQYF.

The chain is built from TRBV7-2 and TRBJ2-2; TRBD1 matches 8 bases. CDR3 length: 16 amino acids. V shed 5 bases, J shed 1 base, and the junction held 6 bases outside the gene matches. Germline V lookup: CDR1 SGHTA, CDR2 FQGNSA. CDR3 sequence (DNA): TGTGCCAGCAGCCACAGGGGGACAGGGAACACCGGGGAGCTGTTTTTT. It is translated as CASSHRGTGNTGELFF.

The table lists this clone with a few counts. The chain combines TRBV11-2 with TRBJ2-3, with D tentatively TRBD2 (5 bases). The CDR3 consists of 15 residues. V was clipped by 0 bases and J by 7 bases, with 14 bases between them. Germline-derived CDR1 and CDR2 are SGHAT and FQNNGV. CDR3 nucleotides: TGTGCCAGCAGCTTAGATCGAGGGCCGTTCAATACGCAGTATTTT. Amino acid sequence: CASSLDRGPFNTQYF.

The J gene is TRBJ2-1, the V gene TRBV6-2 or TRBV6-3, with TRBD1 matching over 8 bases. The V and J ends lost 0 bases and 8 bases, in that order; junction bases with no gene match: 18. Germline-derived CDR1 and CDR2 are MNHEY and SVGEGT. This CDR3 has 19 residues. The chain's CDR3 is CASSYSTGKAPDRGYEQFF. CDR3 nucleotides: TGTGCCAGCAGTTACTCCACAGGGAAGGCTCCAGACAGGGGCTATGAGCAGTTCTTC.

CDR3 nucleotide sequence: TGTGCCAGCAGCTCTACAGGGCAGCCCCAGCATTTT. Translating gives CASSSTGQPQHF. This chain links TRBV5-6 with TRBJ1-5; possibly TRBD1 for D (6 bases). The CDR3 totals 12 residues. Looked up from germline, CDR1 is SGHDT and CDR2 is YYEEEE. V was clipped by 3 bases and J by 7 bases, with 8 bases between them.

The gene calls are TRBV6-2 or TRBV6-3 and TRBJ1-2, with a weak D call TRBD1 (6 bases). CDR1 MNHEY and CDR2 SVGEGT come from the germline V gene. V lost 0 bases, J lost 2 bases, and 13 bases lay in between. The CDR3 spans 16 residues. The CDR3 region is CASSYSGHLKNYGYTF. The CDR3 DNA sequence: TGTGCCAGCAGTTACTCGGGACACCTCAAAAACTATGGCTACACCTTC.

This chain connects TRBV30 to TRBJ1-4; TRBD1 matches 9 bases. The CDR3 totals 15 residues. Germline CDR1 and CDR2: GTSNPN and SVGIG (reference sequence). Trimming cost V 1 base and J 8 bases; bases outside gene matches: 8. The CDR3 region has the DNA TGTGCCTGGAGTGGGGGACAGGGCTCGGGAGAAAAACTGTTTTTT. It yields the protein CAWSGGQGSGEKLFF.